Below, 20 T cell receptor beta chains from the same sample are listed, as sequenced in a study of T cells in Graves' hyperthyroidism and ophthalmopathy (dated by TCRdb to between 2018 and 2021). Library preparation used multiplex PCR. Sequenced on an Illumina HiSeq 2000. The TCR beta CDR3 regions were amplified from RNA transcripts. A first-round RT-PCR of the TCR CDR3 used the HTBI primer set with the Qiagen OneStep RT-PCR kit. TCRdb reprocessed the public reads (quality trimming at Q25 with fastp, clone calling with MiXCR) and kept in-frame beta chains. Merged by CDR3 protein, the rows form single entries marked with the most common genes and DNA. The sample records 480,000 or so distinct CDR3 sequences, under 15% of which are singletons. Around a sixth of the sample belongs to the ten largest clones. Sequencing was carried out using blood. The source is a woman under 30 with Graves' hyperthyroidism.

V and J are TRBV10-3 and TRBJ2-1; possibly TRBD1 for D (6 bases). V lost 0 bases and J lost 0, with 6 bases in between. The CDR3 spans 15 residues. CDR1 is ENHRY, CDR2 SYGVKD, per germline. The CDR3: CAISESGGSYNEQFF. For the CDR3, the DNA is TGTGCCATCAGTGAGTCAGGGGGCTCCTACAATGAGCAGTTCTTC.

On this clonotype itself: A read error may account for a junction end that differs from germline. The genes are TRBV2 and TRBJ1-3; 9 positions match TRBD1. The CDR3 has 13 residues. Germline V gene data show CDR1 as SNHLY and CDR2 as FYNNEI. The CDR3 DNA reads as TGTGCCAGCAGACAGGGGGCGGCGGACACCTTATATTTT. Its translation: CASRQGAADTLYF.

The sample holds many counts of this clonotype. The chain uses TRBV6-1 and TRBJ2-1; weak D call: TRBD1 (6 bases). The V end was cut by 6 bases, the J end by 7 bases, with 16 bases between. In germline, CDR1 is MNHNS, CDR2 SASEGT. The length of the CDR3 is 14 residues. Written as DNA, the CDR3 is TGTGCCAGCAGGAACCAGGGGACCAAAAATGAGCAGTTCTTC. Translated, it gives CASRNQGTKNEQFF.

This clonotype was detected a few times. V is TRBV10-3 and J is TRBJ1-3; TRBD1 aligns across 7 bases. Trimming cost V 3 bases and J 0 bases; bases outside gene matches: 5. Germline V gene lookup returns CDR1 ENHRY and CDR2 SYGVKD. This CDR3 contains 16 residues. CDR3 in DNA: TGTGCCATCAGTGACCCTGCAGGGGGCTCTGGAAACACCATATATTTT. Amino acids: CAISDPAGGSGNTIYF.

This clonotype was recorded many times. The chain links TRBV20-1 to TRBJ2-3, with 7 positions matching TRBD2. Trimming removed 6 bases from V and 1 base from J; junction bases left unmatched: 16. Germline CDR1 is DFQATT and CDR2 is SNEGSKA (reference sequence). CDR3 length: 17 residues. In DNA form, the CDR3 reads TGCAGTGCCTACGACCTCCTTCCTAGCGGAGGCACAGATACGCAGTATTTT. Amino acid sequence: CSAYDLLPSGGTDTQYF.

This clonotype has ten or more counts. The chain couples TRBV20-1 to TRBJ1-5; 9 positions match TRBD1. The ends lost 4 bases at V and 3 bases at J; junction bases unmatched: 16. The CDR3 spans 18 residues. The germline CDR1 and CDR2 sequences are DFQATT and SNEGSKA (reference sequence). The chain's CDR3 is CSAKRRGTGRLDNQPQHF. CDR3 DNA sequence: TGCAGTGCTAAACGAAGGGGGACAGGGCGATTGGACAATCAGCCCCAGCATTTT.

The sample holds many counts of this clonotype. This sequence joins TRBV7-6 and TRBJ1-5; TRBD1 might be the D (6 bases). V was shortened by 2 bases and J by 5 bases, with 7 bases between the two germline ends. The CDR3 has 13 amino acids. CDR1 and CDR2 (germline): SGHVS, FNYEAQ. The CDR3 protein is CASSLRGDQPQHF. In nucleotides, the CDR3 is TGTGCCAGCAGCTTAAGGGGGGATCAGCCCCAGCATTTT.

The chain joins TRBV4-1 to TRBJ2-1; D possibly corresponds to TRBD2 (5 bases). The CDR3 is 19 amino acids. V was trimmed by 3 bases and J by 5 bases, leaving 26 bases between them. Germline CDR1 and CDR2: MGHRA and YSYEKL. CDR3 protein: CASSHTLGSGRALNNEQFF. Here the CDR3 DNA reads TGCGCCAGCAGCCATACCCTTGGGAGTGGGCGAGCCCTAAACAATGAGCAGTTCTTC.

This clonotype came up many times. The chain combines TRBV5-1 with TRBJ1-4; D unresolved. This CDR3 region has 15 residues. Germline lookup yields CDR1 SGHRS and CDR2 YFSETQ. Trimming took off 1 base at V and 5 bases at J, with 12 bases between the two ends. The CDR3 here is CASSLMAGSNEKLFF. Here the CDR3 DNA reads TGCGCCAGCAGCTTGATGGCAGGTTCCAATGAAAAACTGTTTTTT.

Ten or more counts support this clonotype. CDR3: CSARIGGKETQYF. For the CDR3, the DNA is TGCAGTGCTAGAATAGGGGGAAAAGAGACCCAGTACTTC. V and J are TRBV20-1 and TRBJ2-5, with a tentative D call TRBD1 (6 bases). The CDR3 contains 13 residues. The V end was cut by 2 bases, the J end by 3 bases, with 10 bases between. Germline values: CDR1 DFQATT, CDR2 SNEGSKA (reference sequence).

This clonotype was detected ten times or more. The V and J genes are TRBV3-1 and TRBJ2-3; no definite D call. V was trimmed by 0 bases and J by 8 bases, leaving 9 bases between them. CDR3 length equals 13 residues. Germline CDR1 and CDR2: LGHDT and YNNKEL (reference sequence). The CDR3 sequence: CASSQDGVATQYF. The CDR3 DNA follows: TGTGCCAGCAGCCAAGATGGGGTAGCTACGCAGTATTTT.

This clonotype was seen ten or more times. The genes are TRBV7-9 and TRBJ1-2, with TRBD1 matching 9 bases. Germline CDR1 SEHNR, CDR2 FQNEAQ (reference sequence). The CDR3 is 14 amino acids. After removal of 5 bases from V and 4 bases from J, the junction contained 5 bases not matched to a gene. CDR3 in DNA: TGTGCCAGCAGCCGGACAGGGGCGGGCTATGGCTACACCTTC. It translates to CASSRTGAGYGYTF.

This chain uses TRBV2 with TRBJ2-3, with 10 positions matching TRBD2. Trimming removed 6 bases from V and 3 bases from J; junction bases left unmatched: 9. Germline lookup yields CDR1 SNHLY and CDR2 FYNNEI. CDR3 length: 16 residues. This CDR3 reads CASRAGSGRLTDTQYF. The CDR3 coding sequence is TGTGCCAGCAGGGCCGGTAGCGGGAGGTTAACAGATACGCAGTATTTT.

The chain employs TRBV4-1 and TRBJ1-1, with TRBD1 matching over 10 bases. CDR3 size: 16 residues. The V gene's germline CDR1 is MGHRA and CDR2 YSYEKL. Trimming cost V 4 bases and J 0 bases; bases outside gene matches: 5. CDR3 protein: CASSPGQGVLNTEAFF. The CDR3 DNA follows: TGCGCCAGCAGCCCTGGACAGGGGGTGTTGAACACTGAAGCTTTCTTT.

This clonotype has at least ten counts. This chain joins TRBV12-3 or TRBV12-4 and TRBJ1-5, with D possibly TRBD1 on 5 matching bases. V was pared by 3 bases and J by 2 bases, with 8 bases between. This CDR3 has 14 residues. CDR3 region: CASSLEQGNQPQHF. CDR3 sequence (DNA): TGTGCCAGCAGTTTGGAACAGGGCAATCAGCCCCAGCATTTT.

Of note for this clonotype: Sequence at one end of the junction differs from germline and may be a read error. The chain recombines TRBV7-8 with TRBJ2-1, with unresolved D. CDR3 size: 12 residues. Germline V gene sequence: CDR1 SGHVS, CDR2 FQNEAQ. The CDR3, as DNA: TGTGCCAGCGGCTTAGCTGACAATGAGCAGTTCTTC. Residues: CASGLADNEQFF. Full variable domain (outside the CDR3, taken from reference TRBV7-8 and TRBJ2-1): GAGVSQSPRYKVAKRGQDVALRCDPISGHVSLFWYQQALGQGPEFLTYFQNEAQLDKSGLPSDRFFAERPEGSVSTLKIQRTQQEDSAVYLCASGLADNEQFFGPGTRLTVL.

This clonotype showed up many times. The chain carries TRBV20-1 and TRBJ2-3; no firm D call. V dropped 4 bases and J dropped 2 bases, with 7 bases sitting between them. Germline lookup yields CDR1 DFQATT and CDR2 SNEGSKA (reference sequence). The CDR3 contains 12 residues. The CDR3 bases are TGCAGTGCTACCGGCGACACAGATACGCAGTATTTT. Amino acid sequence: CSATGDTDTQYF.

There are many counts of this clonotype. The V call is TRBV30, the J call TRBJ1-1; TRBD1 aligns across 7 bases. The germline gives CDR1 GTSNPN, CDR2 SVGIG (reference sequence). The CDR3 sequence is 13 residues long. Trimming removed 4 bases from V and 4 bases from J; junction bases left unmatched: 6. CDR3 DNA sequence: TGTGCCTGGACCCGACAGGGTACCACTGAAGCTTTCTTT. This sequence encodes CAWTRQGTTEAFF.

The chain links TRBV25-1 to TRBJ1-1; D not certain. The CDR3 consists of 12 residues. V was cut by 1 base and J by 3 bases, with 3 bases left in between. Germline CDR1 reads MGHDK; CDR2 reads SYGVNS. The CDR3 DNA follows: TGTGCCAGCAGTGAATTCCACACTGAAGCTTTCTTT. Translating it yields CASSEFHTEAFF.

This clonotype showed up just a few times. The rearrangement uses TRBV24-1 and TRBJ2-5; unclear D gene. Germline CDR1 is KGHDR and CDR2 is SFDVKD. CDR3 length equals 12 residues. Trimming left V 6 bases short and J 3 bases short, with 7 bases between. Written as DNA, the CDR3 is TGTGCCACCAGTAAGGGTGAAGAGACCCAGTACTTC. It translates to CATSKGEETQYF.